This entry lists 23 T cell receptor beta chains sequenced from one sample in a study of T cell repertoires in cytomegalovirus infection. TCRdb ran MiXCR on the reads and lists one entry per CDR3 protein. Here the sample spans nearly 550,000 distinct CDR3 sequences, approximately 15% being singletons. Sequenced material: CD8+ T cells from PBMCs. The receptor source for this set is a human donor in good health (CMV status not recorded). Some clones in this sample may be carry-over from other donors' samples.

V gene TRBV6-5 combines with J gene TRBJ2-2; 11 nucleotides align to TRBD2. J lost 0 bases, V lost 0 bases, and 9 bases had no gene match. The CDR3 extends over 20 amino acids. Germline V gene data show CDR1 as MNHEY and CDR2 as SVGAGI. CDR3 loop: CASSYSRLAGFLANTGELFF. As DNA, the CDR3 is TGTGCCAGCAGTTACTCGAGACTAGCGGGGTTCCTTGCGAACACCGGGGAGCTGTTTTTT.

This clonotype was counted at least ten times. The chain recombines TRBV7-9 with TRBJ1-2; the D is unclear. The CDR3 consists of 14 residues. Germline lookup yields CDR1 SEHNR and CDR2 FQNEAQ (reference sequence). The germline V and J ends were trimmed by 5 bases and 2 bases, with 12 bases remaining between them. The chain's CDR3 is CASSPQSRNYGYTF. The CDR3 DNA follows: TGTGCCAGCAGCCCCCAAAGCCGAAACTATGGCTACACCTTC.

The CDR3 DNA reads TGTGCCAGCAGCCCTCGTAGGCAGCAGGACAATGAGCAGTTCTTC. Translating gives CASSPRRQQDNEQFF. The chain employs TRBV11-2 and TRBJ2-1; D remains unclear. CDR1 is SGHAT, CDR2 FQNNGV, per germline. The CDR3 runs to 15 residues. The V gene lost 5 bases and the J gene lost 5 bases, with 16 bases spanning the gap.

In nucleotides, the CDR3 is TGCAGTGCTAGACAGGGGGTAAGCCCGTACAATGAGCAGTTCTTC. Protein product: CSARQGVSPYNEQFF. The genes are TRBV20-1 and TRBJ2-1; TRBD1 matches 7 bases. The J segment lost 4 bases and the V segment lost 2 bases, leaving 8 bases of the junction unmatched. The germline CDR1 and CDR2 sequences are DFQATT and SNEGSKA (reference sequence). The CDR3 has 15 amino acids.

The chain couples TRBV5-1 to TRBJ1-1; D not certain. Between the trimmed V and J ends, which lost 1 base and 0 bases, there was a span of 7 bases. CDR3 length equals 14 residues. The V gene's germline CDR1 is SGHRS and CDR2 YFSETQ. DNA of the CDR3: TGCGCCAGCAGCTTGAACGAGGTGAACACTGAAGCTTTCTTT. Residues: CASSLNEVNTEAFF.

This chain connects TRBV20-1 to TRBJ2-7; TRBD1 aligns across 7 bases. This CDR3 is 14 amino acids long. The trim removed 6 bases at V and 1 base at J, leaving 9 bases unmatched. Germline V gene data show CDR1 as DFQATT and CDR2 as SNEGSKA (reference sequence). CDR3 protein: CSAEGTEKSYEQYF. CDR3 coding DNA: TGCAGTGCAGAAGGGACAGAGAAGTCCTACGAGCAGTACTTC.

This clonotype appeared a single time. Because it lacks the conserved phenylalanine or tryptophan at the end, this CDR3 is likely a read error. The gene calls are TRBV4-1 and TRBJ1-2, with D unclear. The length of the CDR3 is 14 residues. Germline assignment: CDR1 MGHRA and CDR2 YSYEKL. The CDR3 region has the DNA TGCGCCAGCAGCCAAGATTCTGGGAACTATGTCTACACCGTC. Amino acids: CASSQDSGNYVYTV.

The CDR3 spells CASSEAWQGGDSPLHF. For the CDR3, the DNA is TGTGCCAGCAGTGAAGCCTGGCAGGGTGGCGATTCACCCCTCCACTTT. This sequence joins TRBV2 and TRBJ1-6, with D maybe TRBD1 (5 bases). Trimming stripped 0 bases from V and 8 bases from J, with 14 bases between. The germline V gene has CDR1 SNHLY and CDR2 FYNNEI. The CDR3 spans 16 residues.

This clonotype was seen repeatedly, ten times or more. The V gene is TRBV6-5, the J gene TRBJ2-1; TRBD2 is a possible D gene (6 bases). The CDR3 length is 14 residues. The V gene's germline CDR1 is MNHEY and CDR2 SVGAGI. V lost 2 bases and J lost 8, with 13 bases in between. CDR3: CASSYPGLDYEQFF. The CDR3 coding sequence is TGTGCCAGCAGTTACCCGGGACTCGACTATGAGCAGTTCTTC.

This clonotype was observed at least ten times. The rearrangement links TRBV7-9 to TRBJ2-5, with D tentatively TRBD1 or TRBD2 (5 bases each). The CDR3 totals 13 residues. Trimming cost V 3 bases and J 3 bases, with 8 bases left between them. From germline, CDR1 is SEHNR and CDR2 FQNEAQ (reference sequence). The CDR3 DNA sequence: TGTGCCAGCAGCTTGGGACCGAAAGAGACCCAGTACTTC. This sequence encodes CASSLGPKETQYF.

This clonotype was recorded many times. The chain employs TRBV12-3 or TRBV12-4 and TRBJ2-7, with 9 bases identical to TRBD1. This CDR3 is 14 amino acids long. The V and J ends lost 6 bases and 4 bases, in that order; junction bases with no gene match: 7. CDR3 DNA sequence: TGTGCCAGCAGCTCTCCCGGGACAGGGTACGAGCAGTACTTC. It specifies CASSSPGTGYEQYF.

This clonotype was picked up many times. The chain recombines TRBV2 with TRBJ2-7, with 10 bases matching TRBD2. The J segment lost 0 bases and the V segment lost 2 bases, leaving 4 bases of the junction unmatched. There are 16 residues in the CDR3. Germline CDR1 SNHLY, CDR2 FYNNEI. CDR3 sequence reads: CASSEIRTSGSYEQYF. CDR3 coding DNA: TGTGCCAGCAGTGAAATAAGGACTAGCGGCTCCTACGAGCAGTACTTC.

Note on this clonotype: A read error may be the cause here, since a much bigger clone is one base away. The rearrangement joins TRBV15 to TRBJ2-5, with TRBD2 as a possible D gene (5 bases). This CDR3 contains 19 residues. The V end was cut by 3 bases, the J end by 4 bases, with 27 bases between. CDR1 and CDR2 (germline): LNHNV, YYDKDF (reference sequence). This CDR3 reads CATSSATHWSSEGGETQYF. DNA for the CDR3: TGTGCCACCAGCAGTGCTACACACTGGAGTTCCGAGGGCGGAGAGACCCAGTACTTC.

Concerning this clonotype: A clone one base away is much larger, so this may be a read error. No conserved phenylalanine or tryptophan is present at the end of the CDR3, so a read error is the likely explanation. The chain uses TRBV4-1 and TRBJ2-1; D might be TRBD1 (6 bases). The germline gives CDR1 MGHRA, CDR2 YSYEKL. This CDR3 is 15 amino acids long. Trimming cost V 6 bases and J 7 bases, with 19 bases left between them. DNA for the CDR3: TGCGCCAGCAGGTCCGGACAGACCGTAAGGAATGAGCAGTTCTTA. Translated, it gives CASRSGQTVRNEQFL.

This clonotype has at least ten counts. V gene TRBV5-8 combines with J gene TRBJ1-5; 9 positions agree with TRBD1. After removal of 2 bases from V and 11 bases from J, the junction contained 8 bases not matched to a gene. Germline V CDR1 and CDR2: SGHTS, YDEGEE. CDR3 length: 14 residues. The CDR3 bases are TGTGCCAGCAGCTTCTACAGGGGGCCTCTCGCCCAGCATTTT. Translated, it gives CASSFYRGPLAQHF.

Details on this clonotype: A much larger clonotype is one base distant, so this may be a read error. Here the CDR3 omits its conserved ending phenylalanine or tryptophan, so a read error is the likely source. The chain combines TRBV6-1 with TRBJ2-1; D is perhaps TRBD2 (5 bases). Germline V gives CDR1 MNHNS, CDR2 SASEGT. The CDR3 totals 16 residues. V gave up 6 bases and J gave up 8 bases, with 23 bases separating them. The CDR3 is CASRADRGYGVDEQFL. In DNA form, the CDR3 reads TGTGCCAGCAGAGCTGATCGGGGATACGGGGTCGATGAGCAGTTCTTA.

This clonotype occurred a few times. The rearrangement uses TRBV20-1 and TRBJ1-2; D uncertain. V was clipped by 3 bases and J by 2 bases, with 22 bases between them. Germline V gives CDR1 DFQATT, CDR2 SNEGSKA (reference sequence). The CDR3 runs 17 residues. The CDR3 loop reads CSASGLEVDPGNYGYTF. The DNA of the CDR3 is TGCAGTGCTAGTGGCTTGGAAGTAGATCCGGGGAACTATGGCTACACCTTC.

This clonotype was observed many times. The CDR3 region is CASSQEGLGGRTDTQYF. CDR3 nucleotide sequence: TGCGCCAGCAGCCAAGAAGGCCTGGGGGGCCGAACAGATACGCAGTATTTT. The chain employs TRBV4-1 and TRBJ2-3; either TRBD1 or TRBD2 may supply D (6 bases each). CDR3 length equals 17 residues. Trimming removed 0 bases at V and 3 bases at J, with 16 bases between. Germline loops: CDR1 MGHRA, CDR2 YSYEKL.

This clonotype was detected many times. V and J are TRBV20-1 and TRBJ2-1; 14 bases fit TRBD2. Unmatched junction bases numbered 5, after V lost 3 bases and J lost 4 bases. Germline lookup yields CDR1 DFQATT and CDR2 SNEGSKA (reference sequence). CDR3 length equals 16 residues. The CDR3 protein is CSARSTSGRDYNEQFF. The CDR3 DNA sequence: TGCAGTGCTAGGTCGACTAGCGGGAGGGATTACAATGAGCAGTTCTTC.

The chain has TRBV20-1 and TRBJ1-4; D unclear. Germline V gene sequence: CDR1 DFQATT, CDR2 SNEGSKA (reference sequence). V was trimmed by 2 bases and J by 4 bases, leaving 11 bases between them. The CDR3 is 14 amino acids. Here the CDR3 DNA reads TGCAGTGCTAGAACGTCGTCGTATAATGAAAAACTGTTTTTT. This translates into CSARTSSYNEKLFF.

The V gene is TRBV30, the J gene TRBJ1-3; TRBD1 might be the D (5 bases). Germline loops: CDR1 GTSNPN, CDR2 SVGIG (reference sequence). Trimming stripped 1 base from V and 3 bases from J, with 10 bases between. CDR3 length: 14 amino acids. The CDR3 DNA reads TGTGCCTGGAGTGAAGGGACCTTTGGAAACACCATATATTTT. It specifies CAWSEGTFGNTIYF.

This clonotype was seen repeatedly, ten times or more. V is TRBV6-5 and J is TRBJ1-3, with a weak D call TRBD1 (5 bases). CDR1 MNHEY and CDR2 SVGAGI come from the germline V gene. This CDR3 region has 14 residues. V lost 0 bases, J lost 8 bases, and 11 bases lay in between. For the CDR3, the DNA is TGTGCCAGCAGTTACTCCAGGCAGGGTGACACCATATATTTT. Its protein is CASSYSRQGDTIYF.

CDR3 residues: CASSKGVDSPLHF. CDR3 bases: TGTGCCAGCAGCAAAGGGGTGGATTCACCCCTCCACTTT. The genes are TRBV13 and TRBJ1-6, with D possibly being TRBD1 (5 bases). Trimming left V 5 bases short and J 8 bases short, with 10 bases between. CDR1 and CDR2 (germline): PRHDT, FYEKMQ (reference sequence). The CDR3 loop spans 13 amino acids. The variable domain in full, with the rest retrieved from reference TRBV13 and TRBJ1-6, is AAGVIQSPRHLIKEKRETATLKCYPIPRHDTVYWYQQGPGQDPQFLISFYEKMQSDKGSIPDRFSAQQFSDYHSELNMSSLELGDSALYFCASSKGVDSPLHFGNGTRLTVT.